Below are 17 T cell receptor beta chains sequenced from a single sample in a study of control samples from healthy donors and cancer patients. Repertoires were generated with immunoSEQ multiplex PCR, while TCRdb's copy carries only in-frame clones and drops some. The sample includes about 160,000 clones, about 94% of them seen just once. The sample comprised PBMCs. The receptors here all came from a man aged 55-75 years with colorectal cancer.

The chain links TRBV6-5 to TRBJ2-5; D is uncertain. Germline values: CDR1 MNHEY, CDR2 SVGAGI. Trimming stripped 8 bases from V and 4 bases from J, with 14 bases between. CDR3 size: 13 residues. CDR3 region: CASLALPIETQYF. In DNA form, the CDR3 reads TGTGCCAGCTTGGCACTCCCGATAGAGACCCAGTACTTC.

The V call is TRBV6-5, the J call TRBJ1-1, with a possible D match to TRBD1 (5 bases). The length of the CDR3 is 14 residues. Germline lookup yields CDR1 MNHEY and CDR2 SVGAGI. The germline V and J ends were trimmed by 2 bases and 0 bases, with 7 bases remaining between them. The CDR3 DNA follows: TGTGCCAGCAGTTACCAGGGCATGAACACTGAAGCTTTCTTT. Translating it yields CASSYQGMNTEAFF.

The chain employs TRBV7-9 and TRBJ1-5, with D possibly matching TRBD1 (5 bases). The length of the CDR3 is 15 residues. V was cut by 5 bases and J by 2 bases, with 13 bases left in between. The germline gives CDR1 SEHNR, CDR2 FQNEAQ (reference sequence). This CDR3 is CASSTGTGGNQPQHF. DNA of the CDR3: TGTGCCAGCAGCACCGGGACGGGGGGCAATCAGCCCCAGCATTTT.

The rearrangement joins TRBV6-5 to TRBJ1-2, with D possibly TRBD1 on 5 matching bases. The CDR3 covers 14 residues. Germline assignment: CDR1 MNHEY and CDR2 SVGAGI. V was shortened by 2 bases and J by 2 bases, with 9 bases between the two germline ends. CDR3 sequence: CASSYGHRNYGYTF. For the CDR3, the DNA is TGTGCCAGCAGTTACGGACACAGGAACTATGGCTACACCTTC.

V gene TRBV4-1 combines with J gene TRBJ2-7; 8 bases are shared with TRBD1. The germline V gene has CDR1 MGHRA and CDR2 YSYEKL. The CDR3 length is 15 residues. J was trimmed by 6 bases and V by 0 bases; bases with no gene match: 7. The CDR3: CASSQDQDRVTEQYF. CDR3 bases: TGCGCCAGCAGCCAAGATCAGGACAGGGTCACCGAGCAGTACTTC.

J is TRBJ2-7 and V is TRBV3-1 (or the pseudogene TRBV3-2); a possible D gene is TRBD2 (5 bases). Trimming took 1 base from V and 4 from J, leaving 14 bases between them. Per germline, CDR1 LGHDT and CDR2 YNNKEL (reference sequence). CDR3 length equals 15 residues. CDR3 bases: TGTGCCAGCAGCCAAGGGACGAAGGGAGAGTACGAGCAGTACTTC. Its protein product is CASSQGTKGEYEQYF.

The chain joins TRBV19 to TRBJ1-6; D gene ambiguous. The V gene lost 3 bases and the J gene lost 7 bases, with 7 bases spanning the gap. The germline V gene encodes CDR1 LNHDA and CDR2 SQIVND (reference sequence). This CDR3 is 13 amino acids long. The CDR3 sequence: CASSIPGNSPLHF. The CDR3 nucleotides read TGTGCCAGTAGTATCCCGGGAAATTCACCCCTCCACTTT. Full variable domain (outside the CDR3, taken from reference TRBV19 and TRBJ1-6): DGGITQSPKYLFRKEGQNVTLSCEQNLNHDAMYWYRQDPGQGLRLIYYSQIVNDFQKGDIAEGYSVSREKKESFPLTVTSAQKNPTAFYLCASSIPGNSPLHFGNGTRLTVT.

The V and J genes are TRBV6-5 and TRBJ1-1, with D possibly matching TRBD1 (5 bases). Trimming cost V 0 bases and J 4 bases, with 12 bases left between them. This CDR3 comprises 15 residues. The germline CDR1 and CDR2 sequences are MNHEY and SVGAGI. CDR3 nucleotide sequence: TGTGCCAGCAGTTACTCGTGGGGGTCAGGCACTGAAGCTTTCTTT. Protein product: CASSYSWGSGTEAFF.

This chain uses TRBV6-5 with TRBJ2-5; 12 bases are shared with TRBD2. V gave up 8 bases and J gave up 4 bases; unmatched junction bases: 5. CDR1 is MNHEY, CDR2 SVGAGI, per germline. The CDR3 is 14 amino acids. CDR3 protein: CASRLAGGPETQYF. The CDR3 DNA sequence: TGTGCCAGCCGCCTAGCGGGGGGGCCAGAGACCCAGTACTTC.

The J gene is TRBJ2-7, the V gene TRBV19; 7 bases align to TRBD1. This CDR3 contains 13 residues. J gave up 1 base and V 10 bases, and 7 bases lay outside the gene matches. CDR1 LNHDA and CDR2 SQIVND come from the germline V gene (reference sequence). CDR3 in amino acids: CATTPTGSYEQYF. CDR3 bases: TGTGCCACTACCCCGACAGGGTCCTACGAGCAGTACTTC.

This chain links TRBV18 with TRBJ1-1; D is unclear. V lost 3 bases and J 1 base, leaving 6 bases between the germline ends. Germline CDR1 reads KGHSH; CDR2 reads LQKENI. There are 13 residues in the CDR3. DNA of the CDR3: TGTGCCAGCTCACCCCAGGAGAACACTGAAGCTTTCTTT. Amino acid sequence: CASSPQENTEAFF.

This chain connects TRBV27 to TRBJ1-5; 8 bases align to TRBD1. The junction had 4 bases not matched to a gene; V was cut back by 1 base and J by 5 bases. CDR1 is MNHEY and CDR2 is SMNVEV in the germline V gene (reference sequence). This CDR3 region has 15 residues. CDR3 loop: CASSLYGQGHQPQHF. The CDR3 bases are TGTGCCAGCAGTTTATACGGACAGGGCCATCAGCCCCAGCATTTT.

The CDR3 sequence: CASSIIGGTTGELFF. CDR3 nucleotides: TGTGCCAGTAGTATAATCGGAGGGACGACCGGGGAGCTGTTTTTT. The genes are TRBV19 and TRBJ2-2, with D maybe TRBD2 (6 bases). The CDR3 is 15 amino acids. The V gene lost 2 bases and the J gene lost 5 bases, with 12 bases spanning the gap. Germline-derived CDR1 and CDR2 are LNHDA and SQIVND (reference sequence). Supplemented by reference TRBV19 and TRBJ2-2, the full variable domain reads DGGITQSPKYLFRKEGQNVTLSCEQNLNHDAMYWYRQDPGQGLRLIYYSQIVNDFQKGDIAEGYSVSREKKESFPLTVTSAQKNPTAFYLCASSIIGGTTGELFFGEGSRLTVL.

The V and J genes are TRBV7-2 and TRBJ1-2, with D unclear. The CDR3 extends over 12 amino acids. Germline loops: CDR1 SGHTA, CDR2 FQGNSA. Trimming left V 11 bases short and J 0 bases short, with 10 bases between. The CDR3 sequence: CAPKASNYGYTF. The CDR3 nucleotides are TGTGCCCCCAAGGCCTCTAACTATGGCTACACCTTC.

This chain uses TRBV30 with TRBJ2-5; no reliable D call. CDR1 and CDR2 from the germline V gene are GTSNPN and SVGIG (reference sequence). CDR3 length: 12 amino acids. Trimming removed 5 bases at V and 5 bases at J, with 12 bases between. This CDR3 is CAWATSAETQYF. The DNA for the CDR3 is TGTGCCTGGGCGACATCTGCCGAGACCCAGTACTTC.

The chain couples TRBV7-9 to TRBJ2-5; D tentatively reads TRBD1 or TRBD2 (6 bases each). There are 15 residues in the CDR3. In germline, CDR1 is SEHNR, CDR2 FQNEAQ (reference sequence). Deletions cut 1 base from V and 9 bases from J, with 18 bases between. CDR3 DNA: TGTGCCAGCAGCTTAGAAGGCGGGACTGCAGGGGCCCAGTACTTC. This translates into CASSLEGGTAGAQYF.

CDR3 protein: CASSLDGEATDTQYF. Written as DNA, the CDR3 is TGTGCCAGCAGCCTAGACGGGGAGGCCACAGATACGCAGTATTTT. This chain uses TRBV11-1 with TRBJ2-3, with TRBD2 as a possible D gene (6 bases). Trimming left V 5 bases short and J 2 bases short, with 14 bases between. The CDR3 is 15 amino acids. Germline V gives CDR1 SGHAT, CDR2 FQDESV (reference sequence).